This T cell receptor (beta chain) emerged from a study of blood T cell repertoires in COVID-19. Study summary: From T cells, B-cell-depleted T cells, or PBMCs came the material, which was cDNA or gDNA.

This clone was observed once. CDR3 length equals 18 residues. The V end lost 5 bases, the J end lost 1 base, and 21 bases lay between the germline ends. Germline assignment: CDR1 SGHRS and CDR2 YFSETQ. Sequenced by immunoSEQ multiplex PCR; TCRdb stores in-frame clones only, minus some. The table lists approximately 160,000 clones, over 90% of them singletons. The chain is built from TRBV5-1 and TRBJ2-2, with D perhaps TRBD1 (6 bases). This sequence was found in a woman aged 60-75 years with COVID-19, enrolled during active disease. The sequencing sample was made of peripheral blood. CDR3 sequence: CASRVQQGTRLNTGELFF. In DNA, the CDR3 is TGCGCCAGCAGGGTCCAACAGGGAACTCGACTGAACACCGGGGAGCTGTTTTTT.